The next 32 T cell receptor beta chains were all read from a single sample in a study of blood T cell repertoires in COVID-19. Data came from immunoSEQ multiplex PCR; TCRdb stores just in-frame clones and leaves some out. The data show roughly 33,000 clones, around 87% seen once. Specimen: peripheral blood. The origin of the receptors is a man aged 80 or over with active COVID-19.

This chain links TRBV18 with TRBJ2-7; TRBD2 aligns across 7 bases. The V gene's germline CDR1 is KGHSH and CDR2 LQKENI. The CDR3 is 12 amino acids. V trimming: 3 bases; J trimming: 7 bases; junction bases outside the gene matches: 3. The chain's CDR3 is CASSPRGREQYF. CDR3 sequence (DNA): TGTGCCAGCTCACCGCGGGGGAGAGAGCAGTACTTC. The entire variable domain, with the rest obtained from reference TRBV18 and TRBJ2-7, is as follows: NAGVMQNPRHLVRRRGQEARLRCSPMKGHSHVYWYRQLPEEGLKFMVYLQKENIIDESGMPKERFSAEFPKEGPSILRIQQVVRGDSAAYFCASSPRGREQYFGPGTRLTVT.

This rearrangement joins TRBV19 to TRBJ1-6, with D unresolved. Germline V gene sequence: CDR1 LNHDA, CDR2 SQIVND (reference sequence). V was trimmed by 8 bases and J by 6 bases, leaving 14 bases between them. The CDR3 contains 14 residues. CDR3 nucleotide sequence: TGTGCCAGTCGACAAGGAGGGCTTAATTCACCCCTCCACTTT. This sequence encodes CASRQGGLNSPLHF.

The chain joins TRBV18 to TRBJ2-7; 8 bases fit TRBD2. Germline V gene data show CDR1 as KGHSH and CDR2 as LQKENI. V dropped 3 bases and J dropped 3; count of bases not matched to a gene: 7. The CDR3 runs to 15 residues. CDR3 amino acids: CASSPPGLVYYEQYF. CDR3 bases: TGTGCCAGCTCACCGCCGGGACTAGTTTACTACGAGCAGTACTTC.

The CDR3 bases are TGCGCCAGCAGTGAGCCGGGACTAGGCGGCACAGATACGCAGTATTTT. Residues: CASSEPGLGGTDTQYF. The chain links TRBV10-1 to TRBJ2-3, with TRBD2 matching over 8 bases. The V and J ends lost 2 bases and 1 base, in that order; junction bases with no gene match: 5. Germline lookup yields CDR1 WNHNN and CDR2 SYGVQD (reference sequence). The CDR3 has 16 residues.

This rearrangement joins TRBV11-3 to TRBJ2-4, with a tentative D call TRBD1 (6 bases). V lost 1 base and J lost 1, with 11 bases in between. The CDR3 runs to 16 residues. Germline CDR1 and CDR2: SGHNT and YENEEA. DNA for the CDR3: TGTGCCAGCAGCTTAGGAGGACAGATCGCCAAAAACATTCAGTACTTC. This encodes CASSLGGQIAKNIQYF.

The chain couples TRBV19 to TRBJ2-7, with 8 nucleotides matching TRBD1. The CDR3 spans 15 residues. V trimming: 5 bases; J trimming: 7 bases; junction bases outside the gene matches: 13. Germline V gene lookup returns CDR1 LNHDA and CDR2 SQIVND (reference sequence). The chain's CDR3 is CASSPGQGPRLEQYF. The DNA of the CDR3 is TGTGCCAGTAGTCCCGGACAGGGCCCGCGCCTGGAGCAGTACTTC.

The CDR3 spells CASSGSSGNTIYF. The CDR3 region has the DNA TGTGCCAGCTCAGGGAGCTCTGGAAACACCATATATTTT. The rearrangement joins TRBV18 to TRBJ1-3; D not resolved. CDR3 length: 13 residues. Germline V lookup: CDR1 KGHSH, CDR2 LQKENI. V shed 5 bases and J shed 0 bases, with 5 bases lying between them. The full variable domain, in which reference TRBV18 and TRBJ1-3 provide the parts outside the CDR3, is NAGVMQNPRHLVRRRGQEARLRCSPMKGHSHVYWYRQLPEEGLKFMVYLQKENIIDESGMPKERFSAEFPKEGPSILRIQQVVRGDSAAYFCASSGSSGNTIYFGEGSWLTVV.

The V and J genes are TRBV24-1 and TRBJ2-2, with D possibly matching TRBD1 (5 bases). Trimming pared 4 bases from V and 4 bases from J, leaving 18 bases between. The germline gives CDR1 KGHDR, CDR2 SFDVKD. The CDR3 covers 17 residues. CDR3 bases: TGTGCCACCAGTGACAACCGAGATGGGGCAGTCACCGGGGAGCTGTTTTTT. Its protein product is CATSDNRDGAVTGELFF.

The genes are TRBV20-1 and TRBJ1-1; unclear D gene. V dropped 3 bases and J dropped 1 base, with 6 bases sitting between them. CDR3 size: 12 residues. Germline CDR1 and CDR2: DFQATT and SNEGSKA (reference sequence). CDR3 region: CSASRENTEAFF. CDR3 nucleotides: TGCAGTGCTAGTCGGGAGAACACTGAAGCTTTCTTT.

J is TRBJ2-4 and V is TRBV11-2; TRBD1 matches 9 bases. Germline trimming cut 5 bases from V and 7 bases from J; bases unmatched to any gene: 3. The CDR3 is 13 residues long. The germline CDR1 and CDR2 sequences are SGHAT and FQNNGV. The CDR3 DNA reads as TGTGCCAGCAGCACCGGGACAGGGAACATTCAGTACTTC. This encodes CASSTGTGNIQYF. Combining the CDR3 with reference TRBV11-2 and TRBJ2-4 gives the whole variable domain EAGVAQSPRYKIIEKRQSVAFWCNPISGHATLYWYQQILGQGPKLLIQFQNNGVVDDSQLPKDRFSAERLKGVDSTLKIQPAKLEDSAVYLCASSTGTGNIQYFGAGTRLSVL.

This chain links TRBV28 with TRBJ2-7; 7 bases are a match to TRBD2. The CDR3 runs to 14 residues. CDR1 and CDR2 from the germline V gene are MDHEN and SYDVKM. Trimming at V came to 3 bases and at J to 1 base, leaving 3 bases not matched to a gene. CDR3: CASSFGGSSYEQYF. As DNA, the CDR3 is TGTGCCAGCAGTTTTGGCGGGAGTTCCTACGAGCAGTACTTC.

J is TRBJ2-5 and V is TRBV6-5, with TRBD1 matching 8 bases. With V trimmed by 5 bases and J by 3 bases, 2 bases remained unmatched. CDR1 MNHEY and CDR2 SVGAGI come from the germline V gene. This CDR3 is 13 amino acids long. CDR3 residues: CASSRTGKETQYF. CDR3 bases: TGTGCCAGCAGTAGGACAGGGAAAGAGACCCAGTACTTC.

This chain uses TRBV18 with TRBJ1-3; D might be TRBD1 (5 bases). Germline loops: CDR1 KGHSH, CDR2 LQKENI. This CDR3 region has 16 residues. V lost 5 bases to trimming and J lost 0 bases, with 14 bases between them. The CDR3 loop is CASSLNGGTSGNTIYF. The CDR3 DNA reads as TGTGCCAGCTCATTGAACGGGGGGACCTCTGGAAACACCATATATTTT. Full variable domain (missing parts from reference TRBV18 and TRBJ1-3): NAGVMQNPRHLVRRRGQEARLRCSPMKGHSHVYWYRQLPEEGLKFMVYLQKENIIDESGMPKERFSAEFPKEGPSILRIQQVVRGDSAAYFCASSLNGGTSGNTIYFGEGSWLTVV.

This chain joins TRBV28 and TRBJ2-1; 8 bases match TRBD1. Germline CDR1 reads MDHEN; CDR2 reads SYDVKM. This CDR3 has 15 amino acids. Losses at the gene ends were 3 bases for V and 3 bases for J; bases not matched to a gene: 4. CDR3 bases: TGTGCCAGCAGTTTGGCCGGGACAGGCTACAATGAGCAGTTCTTC. This gives the protein CASSLAGTGYNEQFF.

The chain joins TRBV11-2 to TRBJ1-4; D not resolved. Between the trimmed V and J ends, which lost 1 base and 8 bases, there was a span of 14 bases. Looked up from germline, CDR1 is SGHAT and CDR2 is FQNNGV. The CDR3 contains 15 residues. The CDR3 is CASSLGGLREEKLFF. In DNA form, the CDR3 reads TGTGCCAGCAGCTTAGGAGGGCTTAGGGAGGAAAAACTGTTTTTT.

The chain links TRBV18 to TRBJ2-6, with D perhaps matching TRBD2 (5 bases). CDR3 length equals 16 residues. From germline, CDR1 is KGHSH and CDR2 LQKENI. With 3 bases removed from V and 1 base from J, the gap between germline ends came to 10 bases. The CDR3 region has the DNA TGTGCCAGCTCACCTTCGCCGGGATCTGGGGCCAACGTCCTGACTTTC. Translated: CASSPSPGSGANVLTF.

The rearrangement joins TRBV28 to TRBJ2-7; TRBD1 might be the D (6 bases). The CDR3 has 11 amino acids. V lost 10 bases, J lost 3 bases, and 10 bases lay in between. Germline CDR1 and CDR2: MDHEN and SYDVKM. Here the CDR3 DNA reads TGTGCCACCAAAGGGGGCTACGAGCAGTACTTC. Its translation is CATKGGYEQYF.

This chain links TRBV18 with TRBJ2-7, with 9 bases identical to TRBD1. After removal of 3 bases from V and 7 bases from J, the junction contained 7 bases not matched to a gene. In germline, CDR1 is KGHSH, CDR2 LQKENI. The CDR3 is made up of 14 amino acids. CDR3 nucleotide sequence: TGTGCCAGCTCACCCGGGACAGGGTCGGGTGAGCAGTACTTC. Translating it yields CASSPGTGSGEQYF.

The chain uses TRBV5-4 and TRBJ2-7, with 8 bases lining up with TRBD1. The germline gives CDR1 SGHNT, CDR2 YYREEE (reference sequence). The CDR3 is made up of 14 amino acids. V lost 2 bases to trimming and J lost 2 bases; unmatched junction nucleotides: 3. CDR3 nucleotides: TGTGCCAGCAGCTTCAGGGGGCCTCCCTACGAGCAGTACTTC. It encodes CASSFRGPPYEQYF.

The rearrangement uses TRBV15 and TRBJ2-7, with 8 bases that match TRBD2. The ends lost 5 bases at V and 6 bases at J; junction bases unmatched: 6. Germline-derived CDR1 and CDR2 are LNHNV and YYDKDF (reference sequence). This CDR3 is 13 amino acids long. The CDR3 sequence: CATSPAGAPEQYF. The CDR3 DNA reads as TGTGCCACCAGCCCAGCGGGAGCCCCCGAGCAGTACTTC.

V usage is TRBV7-9 and J usage is TRBJ1-1; 8 bases agree with TRBD1. Germline V gene lookup returns CDR1 SEHNR and CDR2 FQNEAQ (reference sequence). V shed 5 bases and J 3 bases; nucleotides not matched to a gene: 8. This CDR3 contains 15 residues. This chain's CDR3 is CASSPIRTGHTEAFF. CDR3 DNA sequence: TGTGCCAGCAGCCCCATTAGGACAGGGCACACTGAAGCTTTCTTT.

The CDR3 sequence: CASSITVDPISPQHF. The CDR3, as DNA: TGTGCCAGCAGTATTACAGTCGACCCTATATCGCCCCAGCATTTT. The rearrangement uses TRBV6-5 and TRBJ1-5; D remains ambiguous. This CDR3 has 15 amino acids. The V and J ends lost 5 bases and 9 bases respectively, with 20 bases between them. Germline V CDR1 and CDR2: MNHEY, SVGAGI.

This chain links TRBV2 with TRBJ2-7; no clear D. Germline V lookup: CDR1 SNHLY, CDR2 FYNNEI. The CDR3 sequence is 13 residues long. V lost 11 bases, J lost 2 bases, and 16 bases lay in between. The chain's CDR3 is CAGNDDSTYEQYF. The CDR3 DNA reads TGTGCCGGAAACGACGACTCCACCTACGAGCAGTACTTC.

V and J are TRBV3-1 (or the pseudogene TRBV3-2) and TRBJ2-3, with D possibly matching TRBD2 (6 bases). CDR1 and CDR2 from the germline V gene are LGHDT and YNNKEL (reference sequence). V was shortened by 5 bases and J by 1 base, with 10 bases between the two germline ends. This CDR3 comprises 14 residues. The CDR3 is CASSSRLGTDTQYF. For the CDR3, the DNA is TGTGCCAGCAGCTCGAGACTAGGCACAGATACGCAGTATTTT.

The chain employs TRBV4-3 and TRBJ2-7, with D perhaps TRBD2 (5 bases). The CDR3 is 15 residues long. Between the trimmed V and J ends, which lost 0 bases and 2 bases, there was a span of 11 bases. Germline CDR1 reads LGHNA; CDR2 reads YSLEER. The CDR3 nucleotides read TGCGCCAGCAGCCAAGAGGTTAGCGAGACCTACGAGCAGTACTTC. This gives the protein CASSQEVSETYEQYF.

The V call is TRBV4-3, the J call TRBJ2-3, with 8 bases aligning to TRBD2. Trimming removed 0 bases from V and 7 bases from J; junction bases left unmatched: 6. The CDR3 has 15 residues. Germline assignment: CDR1 LGHNA and CDR2 YSLEER. The CDR3 DNA is TGCGCCAGCAGCCAAGAAGGGACTAGTATTAATACGCAGTATTTT. Protein sequence: CASSQEGTSINTQYF.

The V gene is TRBV7-2, the J gene TRBJ2-1; unclear D gene. The CDR3 has 11 amino acids. Between the trimmed V and J ends, which lost 4 bases and 9 bases, there was a span of 7 bases. The germline V gene encodes CDR1 SGHTA and CDR2 FQGNSA. The CDR3: CASSSSVEQFF. The CDR3 DNA follows: TGTGCCAGCAGCTCCTCTGTTGAGCAGTTCTTC.

This clone showed up just once. In DNA, the CDR3 is TGTGCCAGCAGCAAAAAAGGGGCCCGAAACACCGGGGAGCTGTTTTTT. Translation gives CASSKKGARNTGELFF. V and J are TRBV21-1 and TRBJ2-2; TRBD1 is the table's D call and was not checked against the DNA. TRBV21-1 is a pseudogene segment. The CDR3 is 16 amino acids.

This clone was recorded only once. The chain combines TRBV6-4 with TRBJ1-1, with D perhaps TRBD1 (5 bases). V was cut by 7 bases and J by 5 bases, with 29 bases left in between. This CDR3 has 18 residues. The germline gives CDR1 MRHNA, CDR2 SNTAGT. CDR3 DNA: TGTGCCAGCATTCCTTTACACGGGACTGGGCAGGGTAGGACTGAAGCTTTCTTT. Residues: CASIPLHGTGQGRTEAFF.

The gene calls are TRBV28 and TRBJ1-1, with a weak D call TRBD1 (5 bases). V gave up 2 bases and J gave up 3 bases, with 19 bases separating them. The CDR3 runs 17 residues. Germline lookup yields CDR1 MDHEN and CDR2 SYDVKM. The CDR3 reads CASSLILISGRDTEAFF. The CDR3, as DNA: TGTGCCAGCAGTTTAATTTTGATTTCAGGCAGGGACACTGAAGCTTTCTTT. Complete variable domain (other parts from reference TRBV28 and TRBJ1-1): DVKVTQSSRYLVKRTGEKVFLECVQDMDHENMFWYRQDPGLGLRLIYFSYDVKMKEKGDIPEGYSVSREKKERFSLILESASTNQTSMYLCASSLILISGRDTEAFFGQGTRLTVV.

The chain carries TRBV19 and TRBJ2-7; D is unclear. The CDR3 consists of 13 residues. Trimming took off 3 bases at V and 3 bases at J, with 9 bases between the two ends. CDR1 is LNHDA and CDR2 is SQIVND in the germline V gene (reference sequence). CDR3 in amino acids: CASSIGSYYEQYF. The CDR3 DNA sequence: TGTGCCAGTAGTATTGGCAGTTACTACGAGCAGTACTTC.

The rearrangement uses TRBV5-6 and TRBJ1-4, with TRBD1 matching 7 bases. The CDR3 is made up of 15 amino acids. Germline V gene data show CDR1 as SGHDT and CDR2 as YYEEEE. Trimming removed 4 bases from V and 1 base from J; junction bases left unmatched: 4. The CDR3 DNA reads as TGTGCCAGCAGCCGCCAGGGGGGAACTAATGAAAAACTGTTTTTT. Its protein product is CASSRQGGTNEKLFF.